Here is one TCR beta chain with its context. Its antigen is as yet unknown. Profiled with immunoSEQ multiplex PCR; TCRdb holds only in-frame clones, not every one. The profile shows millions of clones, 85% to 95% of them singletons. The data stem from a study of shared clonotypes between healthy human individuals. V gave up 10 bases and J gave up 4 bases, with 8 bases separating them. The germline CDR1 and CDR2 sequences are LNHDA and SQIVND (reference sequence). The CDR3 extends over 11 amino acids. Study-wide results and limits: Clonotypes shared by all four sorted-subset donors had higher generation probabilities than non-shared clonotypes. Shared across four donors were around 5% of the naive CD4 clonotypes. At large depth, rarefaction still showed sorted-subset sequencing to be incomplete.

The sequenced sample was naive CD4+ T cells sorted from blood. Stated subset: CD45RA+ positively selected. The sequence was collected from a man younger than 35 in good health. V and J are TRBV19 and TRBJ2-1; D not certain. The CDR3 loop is CATEIYNEQFF. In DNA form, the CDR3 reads TGTGCCACGGAGATATACAATGAGCAGTTCTTC.